Listed below are T cell receptor beta chains from one sample, sequenced in a study of cytomegalovirus exposure and HLA in healthy donors. Sequenced by immunoSEQ multiplex PCR; TCRdb stores in-frame clones only, minus some. Of some 340,000 clones in the sample, roughly 87% were seen once. Sequencing input: PBMCs. These receptors were collected from a young woman in good health and CMV-seropositive. CDR3s include the opening cysteine and the closing phenylalanine or tryptophan. The order of the fields is J gene, clone size, D gene, V gene, CDR3 protein, CDR3 DNA. A D gene is named only where the DNA matches it firmly. A row's size may be missing; if present it is once, few, many or a size class.

TRBJ2-3,NA,NA,TRBV29-1,CSVPTSDTQYF,TGCAGCGTTCCGACCTCCGATACGCAGTATTTT
TRBJ2-5,NA,NA,TRBV10-3,CAITAADKETQYF,TGTGCCATCACGGCAGCGGATAAAGAGACCCAGTACTTC
TRBJ1-3,NA,TRBD1,TRBV7-3,CASSSGDRGSGNTIYF,TGTGCCAGCAGCTCCGGGGACAGGGGGTCCGGAAACACCATATATTTT
TRBJ2-7,NA,NA,TRBV10-3,CAISEPGTSVGYYEQYF,TGTGCCATCAGTGAGCCTGGGACATCGGTGGGATATTACGAGCAGTACTTC
TRBJ1-4,NA,NA,TRBV18,CASSRLDGSEKLFF,TGTGCCAGCTCACGTCTGGACGGGAGTGAAAAACTGTTTTTT
TRBJ2-7,NA,NA,TRBV28,CASRTTSYEQYF,TGTGCCAGCAGGACGACTAGCTACGAGCAGTACTTC
TRBJ2-3,NA,NA,TRBV5-3,CARSLISGQRADTQYF,TGTGCCAGAAGCTTGATCTCTGGACAGAGAGCAGATACGCAGTATTTT
TRBJ1-2,NA,TRBD1,TRBV5-4,CASTRTGTNYGYTF,TGTGCCAGCACCAGGACAGGAACTAACTATGGCTACACCTTC
TRBJ1-5,NA,NA,TRBV5-6,CASSFGLNNQPQHF,TGTGCCAGCAGCTTCGGTCTGAACAATCAGCCCCAGCATTTT
TRBJ2-7,NA,NA,TRBV7-2,CASSLEAREQYF,TGTGCCAGCAGCTTAGAGGCGCGAGAGCAGTACTTC
TRBJ2-7,NA,NA,TRBV7-9,CASSLAIGQPPSYEQYF,TGTGCCAGCAGCTTAGCGATCGGACAGCCCCCCTCCTACGAGCAGTACTTC
TRBJ1-1,NA,NA,TRBV7-6,CASSSAGRQPNTEAFF,TGTGCCAGCAGCTCGGCAGGCCGCCAGCCGAACACTGAAGCTTTCTTT
TRBJ2-7,NA,TRBD2,TRBV14,CASSLRPAGGRYEQYF,TGTGCCAGCAGCCTCCGTCCAGCGGGAGGGCGGTACGAGCAGTACTTC
TRBJ2-1,NA,NA,TRBV4-3,CASSQGVNEQFF,TGCGCCAGCAGCCAAGGCGTAAATGAGCAGTTCTTC
TRBJ2-5,NA,NA,TRBV5-1,CASSPDNQETQYF,TGCGCCAGCAGCCCGGACAACCAAGAGACCCAGTACTTC
TRBJ1-5,NA,NA,TRBV28,CASRNSNSNQPQHF,TGTGCCAGCAGAAACAGCAATAGCAATCAGCCCCAGCATTTT
TRBJ2-2,NA,NA,TRBV9,CASSQMSNTGELFF,TGTGCCAGCAGCCAAATGAGCAACACCGGGGAGCTGTTTTTT
TRBJ1-2,NA,NA,TRBV5-5,CASSSSADYTF,TGTGCCAGCAGCTCCTCAGCGGACTACACCTTC
TRBJ2-2,NA,NA,TRBV6-4,CASSDSTGPTGELFF,TGTGCCAGCAGTGACTCGACGGGTCCCACCGGGGAGCTGTTTTTT
TRBJ2-7,NA,TRBD2,TRBV30,CAWSALAGVDQYF,TGTGCCTGGAGTGCTCTAGCGGGAGTCGATCAGTACTTC
TRBJ2-1,NA,TRBD2,TRBV7-6,CASSSWTSGGTSEQFF,TGTGCCAGCAGCAGCTGGACTAGCGGGGGTACGAGTGAGCAGTTCTTC
TRBJ2-7,once,NA,TRBV7-2,CASSPKYEQYF,TGTGCCAGCAGCCCTAAGTACGAGCAGTACTTC
TRBJ1-6,NA,NA,TRBV5-4,CASSDLGRGNRYNSPLHF,TGTGCCAGCAGCGATTTAGGCCGAGGAAATAGGTATAATTCACCCCTCCACTTT
TRBJ2-7,NA,NA,TRBV7-8,CASSSITSRLGAYEQYF,TGTGCCAGCAGCTCGATTACGTCCCGACTAGGAGCCTACGAGCAGTACTTC
TRBJ2-5,NA,NA,TRBV27,CASSRTRGTATRETQYF,TGTGCCAGCAGCCGTACAAGGGGGACTGCAACCCGAGAGACCCAGTACTTC
TRBJ2-1,NA,TRBD2,TRBV28,CASRKAGGREVYNEQFF,TGTGCCAGCAGAAAAGCGGGGGGCCGAGAGGTGTACAATGAGCAGTTCTTC
TRBJ2-5,once,NA,TRBV7-2,CASSLSLSRGRETQYF,TGTGCCAGCAGCTTATCTTTGTCCCGGGGGCGTGAGACCCAGTACTTC
TRBJ2-7,NA,TRBD1,TRBV29-1,CSVEFPGTGGYEQYF,TGCAGCGTTGAATTTCCCGGGACAGGGGGCTACGAGCAGTACTTC
TRBJ2-5,NA,TRBD1,TRBV7-8,CASSLRAPRQGSSETQYF,TGTGCCAGCAGCTTAAGGGCCCCGCGACAGGGATCTTCAGAGACCCAGTACTTC
TRBJ1-6,NA,NA,TRBV4-2,CASSQDPGVQGHSPLHF,TGTGCCAGCAGCCAAGATCCAGGGGTACAAGGCCACTCACCCCTCCACTTT
TRBJ1-5,NA,NA,TRBV28,CASSQGLGQPQHF,TGTGCCAGCAGTCAGGGTTTAGGTCAGCCCCAGCATTTT
TRBJ2-2,NA,TRBD1,TRBV6-5,CASSQSTGPTGELFF,TGTGCCAGCAGTCAATCGACAGGGCCCACCGGGGAGCTGTTTTTT
TRBJ2-1,NA,TRBD2,TRBV30,CAWTAGLAGFEQFF,TGTGCCTGGACGGCGGGACTAGCGGGATTTGAGCAGTTCTTC
TRBJ2-1,NA,NA,TRBV4-1,CASSQTGRYYNEQFF,TGCGCCAGCAGCCAAACCGGACGGTACTACAATGAGCAGTTCTTC
TRBJ2-7,NA,TRBD1,TRBV30,CAWSGGQGLDYEQYF,TGTGCCTGGAGTGGGGGACAGGGGCTGGATTACGAGCAGTACTTC
TRBJ2-1,NA,TRBD2,TRBV7-6,CASSPPVLAGGNEQFF,TGTGCCAGCAGCCCACCGGTACTAGCGGGAGGTAATGAGCAGTTCTTC
TRBJ1-4,NA,NA,TRBV27,CASSLTQTLNEKLFF,TGTGCCAGCAGTTTAACACAGACCCTTAATGAAAAACTGTTTTTT
TRBJ1-1,few,NA,TRBV19,CASSPRRPETEAFF,TGTGCCAGTAGTCCCCGGAGGCCGGAGACTGAAGCTTTCTTT
TRBJ2-1,NA,NA,TRBV5-1,CASSLETGYNEQFF,TGCGCCAGCAGCTTGGAGACTGGTTACAATGAGCAGTTCTTC
TRBJ2-7,few,NA,TRBV30,CALGGRDSYEQYF,TGTGCCTTAGGGGGACGGGATTCCTACGAGCAGTACTTC
TRBJ2-7,NA,NA,TRBV28,CASSLPAAREQYF,TGTGCCAGCAGTTTACCGGCGGCGAGGGAGCAGTACTTC
TRBJ2-1,NA,TRBD2,TRBV15,CATSPRLAGGNYEQFF,TGTGCCACCAGCCCACGACTAGCGGGGGGAAACTATGAGCAGTTCTTC
TRBJ2-2,NA,NA,TRBV5-6,CATQGTGRSTGELFF,TGTGCCACCCAGGGAACAGGGAGGAGCACCGGGGAGCTGTTTTTT
TRBJ2-3,NA,NA,TRBV29-1,CSVARGTDTQYF,TGCAGCGTTGCTCGGGGCACAGATACGCAGTATTTT
TRBJ1-3,NA,NA,TRBV4-3,CASSPSTGGGNTIYF,TGCGCCAGCAGCCCTTCAACGGGAGGTGGAAACACCATATATTTT
TRBJ2-2,once,NA,TRBV4-1,CASSLQGGDTGELFF,TGCGCCAGCAGCCTGCAGGGCGGGGACACCGGGGAGCTGTTTTTT